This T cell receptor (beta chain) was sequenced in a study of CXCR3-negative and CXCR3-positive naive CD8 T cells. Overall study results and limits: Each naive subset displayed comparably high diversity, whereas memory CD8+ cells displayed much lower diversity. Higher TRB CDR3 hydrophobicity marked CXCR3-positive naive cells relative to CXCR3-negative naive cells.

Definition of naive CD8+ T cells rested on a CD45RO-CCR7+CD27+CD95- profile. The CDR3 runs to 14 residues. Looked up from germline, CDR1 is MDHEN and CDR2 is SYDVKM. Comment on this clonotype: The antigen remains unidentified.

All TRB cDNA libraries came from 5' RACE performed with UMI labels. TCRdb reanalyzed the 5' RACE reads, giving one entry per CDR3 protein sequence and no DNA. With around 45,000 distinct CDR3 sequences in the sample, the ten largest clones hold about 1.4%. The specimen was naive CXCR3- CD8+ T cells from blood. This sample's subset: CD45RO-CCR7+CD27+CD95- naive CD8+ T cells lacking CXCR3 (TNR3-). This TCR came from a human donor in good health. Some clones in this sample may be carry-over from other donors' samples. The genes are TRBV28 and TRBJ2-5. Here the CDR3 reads CASSFEDVQETQYF.